The clone carrying this TCR beta chain has only a few counts. The sample is drawn from a study of T cell repertoires in cytomegalovirus infection. Study as a whole: Public TCR beta signatures indicated both CMV infection and matching HLA type.

From the reads, TCRdb called clonotypes with MiXCR, one entry per CDR3 protein. The table shows roughly 640,000 distinct CDR3 sequences, with roughly 26% occurring only once. Trimming took 6 bases from V and 0 from J; bases not matched to a gene: 5. This CDR3 has 15 amino acids. CDR1 is MDHEN and CDR2 is SYDVKM in the germline V gene. The TCR originated in a human donor in good health (CMV status not recorded). Some clones in this sample may be carry-over from other donors' samples. The chain has TRBV28 and TRBJ2-1; TRBD1 agrees at 7 bases. Sequencing was performed on CD8+ T cells from PBMCs. The CDR3 is CASSQTGFSYNEQFF. DNA of the CDR3: TGTGCCAGCAGCCAGACAGGGTTCTCCTACAATGAGCAGTTCTTC.